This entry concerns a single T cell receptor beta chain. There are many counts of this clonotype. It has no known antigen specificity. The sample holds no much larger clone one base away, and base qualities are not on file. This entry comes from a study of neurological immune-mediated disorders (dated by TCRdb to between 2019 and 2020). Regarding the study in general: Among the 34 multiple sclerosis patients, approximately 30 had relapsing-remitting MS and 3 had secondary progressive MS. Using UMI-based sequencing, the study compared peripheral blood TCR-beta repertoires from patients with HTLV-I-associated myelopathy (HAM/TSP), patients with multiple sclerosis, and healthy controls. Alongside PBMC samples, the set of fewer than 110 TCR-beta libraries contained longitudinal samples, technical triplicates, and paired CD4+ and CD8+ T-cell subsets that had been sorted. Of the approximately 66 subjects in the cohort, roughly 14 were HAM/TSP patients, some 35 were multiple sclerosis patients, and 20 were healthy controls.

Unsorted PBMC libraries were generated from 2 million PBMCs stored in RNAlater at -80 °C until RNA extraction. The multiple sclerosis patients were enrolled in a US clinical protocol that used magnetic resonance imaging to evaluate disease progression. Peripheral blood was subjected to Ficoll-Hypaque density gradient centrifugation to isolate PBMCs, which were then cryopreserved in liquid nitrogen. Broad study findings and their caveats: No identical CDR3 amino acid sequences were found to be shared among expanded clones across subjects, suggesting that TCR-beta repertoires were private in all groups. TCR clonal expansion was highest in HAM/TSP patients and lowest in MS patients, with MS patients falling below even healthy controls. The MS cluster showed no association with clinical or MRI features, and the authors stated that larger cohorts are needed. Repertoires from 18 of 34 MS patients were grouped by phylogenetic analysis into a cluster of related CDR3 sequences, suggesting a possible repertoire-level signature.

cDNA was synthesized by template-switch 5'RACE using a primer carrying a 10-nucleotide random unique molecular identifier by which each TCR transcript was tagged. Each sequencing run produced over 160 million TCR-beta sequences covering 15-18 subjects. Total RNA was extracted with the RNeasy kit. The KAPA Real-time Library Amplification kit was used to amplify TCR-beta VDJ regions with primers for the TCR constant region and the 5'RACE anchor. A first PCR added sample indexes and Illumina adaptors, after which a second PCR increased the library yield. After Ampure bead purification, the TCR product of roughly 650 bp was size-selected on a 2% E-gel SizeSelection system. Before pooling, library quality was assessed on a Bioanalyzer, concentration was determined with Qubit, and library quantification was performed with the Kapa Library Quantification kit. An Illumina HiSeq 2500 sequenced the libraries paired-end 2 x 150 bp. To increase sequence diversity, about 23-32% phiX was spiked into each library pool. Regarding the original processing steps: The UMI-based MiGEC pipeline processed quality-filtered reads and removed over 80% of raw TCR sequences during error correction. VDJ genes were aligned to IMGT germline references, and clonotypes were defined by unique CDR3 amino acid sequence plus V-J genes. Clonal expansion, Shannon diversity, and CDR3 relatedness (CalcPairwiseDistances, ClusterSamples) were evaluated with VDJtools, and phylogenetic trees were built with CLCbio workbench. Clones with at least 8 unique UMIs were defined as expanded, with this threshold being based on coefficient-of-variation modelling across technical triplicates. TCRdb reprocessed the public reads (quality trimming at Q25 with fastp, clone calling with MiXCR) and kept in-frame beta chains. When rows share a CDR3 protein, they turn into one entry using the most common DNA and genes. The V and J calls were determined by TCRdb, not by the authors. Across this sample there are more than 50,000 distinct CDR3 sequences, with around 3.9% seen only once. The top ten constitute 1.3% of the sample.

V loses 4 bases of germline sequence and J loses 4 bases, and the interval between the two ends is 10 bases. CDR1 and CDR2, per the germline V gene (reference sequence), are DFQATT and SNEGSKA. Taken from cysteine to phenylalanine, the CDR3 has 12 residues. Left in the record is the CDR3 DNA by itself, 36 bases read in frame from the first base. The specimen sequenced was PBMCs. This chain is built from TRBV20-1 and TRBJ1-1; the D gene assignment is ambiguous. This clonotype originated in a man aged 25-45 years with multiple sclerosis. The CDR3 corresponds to CSATSWGTEAFF. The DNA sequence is TGCAGTGCTACTTCCTGGGGCACTGAAGCTTTCTTT.